Presented here are 21 T cell receptor beta chains from one specimen sequenced in a study of blood T cell repertoires in COVID-19. TCRdb's table, derived via immunoSEQ multiplex PCR, lists solely in-frame clones and lacks some. The sample includes 36,000 or so clones, roughly nine tenths of them seen just once. The sequenced sample was peripheral blood. The receptors stem from a human donor in a cohort sampled during active COVID-19.

The chain is built from TRBV9 and TRBJ2-3, with D hard to call. The germline V gene has CDR1 SGDLS and CDR2 YYNGEE. CDR3 length equals 13 residues. Trimming left V 0 bases short and J 4 bases short, with 6 bases between. CDR3 DNA: TGTGCCAGCAGCGTAGGAGAGTCAGATACGCAGTATTTT. Protein: CASSVGESDTQYF.

The chain joins TRBV29-1 to TRBJ1-5, with a weak D call TRBD1 (5 bases). V lost 4 bases and J 3 bases, leaving 13 bases between the germline ends. Germline CDR1 is SQVTM and CDR2 is ANQGSEA. This CDR3 region has 14 residues. The CDR3 DNA reads TGCAGCGTTGGCCCCCCAGGGCCCAATCAGCCCCAGCATTTT. Amino acids: CSVGPPGPNQPQHF.

This clone was picked up one time. V usage is TRBV5-1 and J usage is TRBJ1-2; D is perhaps TRBD1 (6 bases). V lost 4 bases to trimming and J lost 0 bases, with 10 bases between them. Germline values: CDR1 SGHRS, CDR2 YFSETQ. CDR3 length equals 14 residues. This chain's CDR3 is CASSATGPNYGYTF. The CDR3 region has the DNA TGCGCCAGCAGCGCGACAGGTCCTAACTATGGCTACACCTTC.

V gene TRBV2 combines with J gene TRBJ1-2; 10 bases line up with TRBD1. Germline V lookup: CDR1 SNHLY, CDR2 FYNNEI. The trim removed 6 bases at V and 8 bases at J, leaving 6 bases unmatched. This CDR3 has 13 amino acids. The CDR3 protein is CASRTRDRGGYTF. The CDR3 region has the DNA TGTGCCAGCAGAACCCGGGACAGGGGCGGCTACACCTTC. The full variable domain, in which reference TRBV2 and TRBJ1-2 provide the parts outside the CDR3, is EPEVTQTPSHQVTQMGQEVILRCVPISNHLYFYWYRQILGQKVEFLVSFYNNEISEKSEIFDDQFSVERPDGSNFTLKIRSTKLEDSAMYFCASRTRDRGGYTFGSGTRLTVV.

The chain couples TRBV5-1 to TRBJ2-6; no firm D call. CDR1 SGHRS and CDR2 YFSETQ come from the germline V gene. This CDR3 is built from 15 residues. The V and J ends lost 1 base and 4 bases respectively, with 9 bases between them. Here the CDR3 DNA reads TGCGCCAGCAGCTTGTACGCGGAAGGGGCCAACGTCCTGACTTTC. Its protein product is CASSLYAEGANVLTF.

The genes are TRBV28 and TRBJ2-7; 7 bases align to TRBD1. With V trimmed by 10 bases and J by 1 base, 4 bases remained unmatched. Germline V CDR1 and CDR2: MDHEN, SYDVKM. The CDR3 spans 12 residues. CDR3 sequence: CATGTASYEQYF. In DNA form, the CDR3 reads TGTGCCACCGGGACAGCGTCCTACGAGCAGTACTTC. The complete variable domain, with remaining parts taken from reference TRBV28 and TRBJ2-7, reads DVKVTQSSRYLVKRTGEKVFLECVQDMDHENMFWYRQDPGLGLRLIYFSYDVKMKEKGDIPEGYSVSREKKERFSLILESASTNQTSMYLCATGTASYEQYFGPGTRLTVT.

This clone has a single count. CDR3: CATSRAVTGGGYGYTF. The DNA of the CDR3 is TGTGCCACCAGCAGGGCAGTGACAGGCGGGGGCTATGGCTACACCTTC. This chain connects TRBV15 to TRBJ1-2, with D possibly matching TRBD1 (6 bases). The V gene lost 3 bases and the J gene lost 4 bases, with 18 bases spanning the gap. This CDR3 comprises 16 residues. The germline V gene has CDR1 LNHNV and CDR2 YYDKDF (reference sequence).

V gene TRBV13 combines with J gene TRBJ2-7, with TRBD2 identical over 7 bases. The V gene's germline CDR1 is PRHDT and CDR2 FYEKMQ (reference sequence). The CDR3 is made up of 14 amino acids. J was trimmed by 3 bases and V by 5 bases; bases with no gene match: 7. This chain's CDR3 is CASSRREANYEQYF. The CDR3, as DNA: TGTGCCAGCAGCCGCCGGGAGGCGAACTACGAGCAGTACTTC. Full variable domain (remainder filled in from reference TRBV13 and TRBJ2-7): AAGVIQSPRHLIKEKRETATLKCYPIPRHDTVYWYQQGPGQDPQFLISFYEKMQSDKGSIPDRFSAQQFSDYHSELNMSSLELGDSALYFCASSRREANYEQYFGPGTRLTVT.

The chain has TRBV6-5 and TRBJ2-7; 7 bases match TRBD2. Germline values: CDR1 MNHEY, CDR2 SVGAGI. The V and J ends lost 0 bases and 2 bases, in that order; junction bases with no gene match: 1. The CDR3 has 14 residues. CDR3 bases: TGTGCCAGCAGTTACTCCGCGGGAGCCTACGAGCAGTACTTC. The encoded protein is CASSYSAGAYEQYF.

CDR3 sequence: CASSYGGAGNTEAFF. For the CDR3, the DNA is TGTGCCAGCAGTTACGGAGGGGCCGGGAACACTGAAGCTTTCTTT. The rearrangement joins TRBV6-2 or TRBV6-3 to TRBJ1-1; D possibly corresponds to TRBD1 (5 bases). Trimming shortened V by 2 bases and J by 1 base, and 11 bases separated the two germline ends. This CDR3 has 15 amino acids. Germline loops: CDR1 MNHEY, CDR2 SVGEGT.

This clone was seen a handful of times. The rearrangement joins TRBV18 to TRBJ2-3; 9 bases are a match to TRBD2. V lost 4 bases to trimming and J lost 3 bases; unmatched junction nucleotides: 8. In germline, CDR1 is KGHSH, CDR2 LQKENI. The CDR3 covers 16 residues. CDR3 protein: CASSLMAGGPTDTQYF. DNA for the CDR3: TGTGCCAGCTCACTAATGGCGGGGGGGCCGACAGATACGCAGTATTTT.

This chain connects TRBV19 to TRBJ2-1, with a weak D call TRBD1 (6 bases). Trimming shortened V by 7 bases and J by 7 bases, and 8 bases separated the two germline ends. The CDR3 is made up of 11 amino acids. The V gene's germline CDR1 is LNHDA and CDR2 SQIVND (reference sequence). CDR3 DNA: TGTGCCAGTATTCAGGGGAATGAGCAGTTCTTC. It is translated as CASIQGNEQFF.

J is TRBJ1-4 and V is TRBV7-8; D might be TRBD1 (6 bases). The CDR3 has 14 residues. Per the germline V gene, CDR1 is SGHVS and CDR2 is FQNEAQ. V was shortened by 6 bases and J by 8 bases, with 16 bases between the two germline ends. In DNA form, the CDR3 reads TGTGCCAGCAGTGGGGGGGGCTCGGGCGAAAAACTGTTTTTT. Translated: CASSGGGSGEKLFF. Looking up the rest from reference TRBV7-8 and TRBJ1-4 gives the full variable domain: GAGVSQSPRYKVAKRGQDVALRCDPISGHVSLFWYQQALGQGPEFLTYFQNEAQLDKSGLPSDRFFAERPEGSVSTLKIQRTQQEDSAVYLCASSGGGSGEKLFFGSGTQLSVL.

V and J are TRBV18 and TRBJ2-7; 11 bases fit TRBD1. This CDR3 contains 16 residues. The germline gives CDR1 KGHSH, CDR2 LQKENI. V was clipped by 2 bases and J by 0 bases; unmatched bases: 3. The CDR3 is CASSPFGTGGSYEQYF. The CDR3 DNA follows: TGTGCCAGCTCACCATTCGGGACAGGGGGCTCCTACGAGCAGTACTTC.

CDR3 nucleotide sequence: TGTGCCAGCAGCCTAGGGTATCGGGAGGGAGGCACAGATACGCAGTATTTT. Amino acids: CASSLGYREGGTDTQYF. The chain employs TRBV9 and TRBJ2-3; 8 bases are a match to TRBD2. CDR3 length: 17 amino acids. Per germline, CDR1 SGDLS and CDR2 YYNGEE. Trimming cost V 4 bases and J 1 base; bases outside gene matches: 11.

V usage is TRBV18 and J usage is TRBJ2-7; 15 bases match TRBD2. CDR3 length: 15 residues. Germline loops: CDR1 KGHSH, CDR2 LQKENI. V shed 0 bases, J shed 7 bases, and the junction held 1 base outside the gene matches. CDR3 in DNA: TGTGCCAGCTCACCACCGGGACTAGCGGGAGGAGAGCAGTACTTC. Residues: CASSPPGLAGGEQYF.

This clone was counted a single time. This chain links TRBV2 with TRBJ1-1; D might be TRBD1 (5 bases). Trimming shortened V by 6 bases and J by 6 bases, and 14 bases separated the two germline ends. The CDR3 sequence is 13 residues long. Germline assignment: CDR1 SNHLY and CDR2 FYNNEI. The chain's CDR3 is CASRQGISAEAFF. CDR3 coding DNA: TGTGCCAGCAGGCAGGGTATATCGGCTGAAGCTTTCTTT.

V and J are TRBV7-2 and TRBJ2-1; a possible D gene is TRBD2 (6 bases). Looked up from germline, CDR1 is SGHTA and CDR2 is FQGNSA. The CDR3 runs to 14 residues. V was clipped by 4 bases and J by 4 bases, with 11 bases between them. Here the CDR3 DNA reads TGTGCCAGCAGCTCCCGGGACTTGTACAATGAGCAGTTCTTC. Residues: CASSSRDLYNEQFF.

V is TRBV18 and J is TRBJ2-7, with 7 bases that match TRBD1. This CDR3 is 15 amino acids long. Germline CDR1 and CDR2: KGHSH and LQKENI. J gave up 1 base and V 2 bases, and 5 bases lay outside the gene matches. DNA for the CDR3: TGTGCCAGCTCACCAGCGGACAGGTTATCCTACGAGCAGTACTTC. The encoded protein is CASSPADRLSYEQYF.

The chain combines TRBV19 with TRBJ2-4; tentatively, D is TRBD2 (6 bases). V was cut by 5 bases and J by 5 bases, with 19 bases left in between. CDR1 is LNHDA and CDR2 is SQIVND in the germline V gene (reference sequence). The CDR3 sequence is 16 residues long. The CDR3 here is CASSRQRPPGENIQYF. The CDR3, as DNA: TGTGCCAGTAGTCGCCAACGGCCCCCGGGGGAAAACATTCAGTACTTC.

CDR3 sequence (DNA): TGTGCCAGCACCTCCGCTGGAGAAACGCAGTATTTT. It encodes CASTSAGETQYF. The chain couples TRBV7-9 to TRBJ2-3; D gene ambiguous. V was pared by 7 bases and J by 9 bases, with 14 bases between. The CDR3 spans 12 residues. Germline V gene data show CDR1 as SEHNR and CDR2 as FQNEAQ (reference sequence).